The 32 T cell receptor beta chains below come from one sample, sequenced in a study of blood T cell repertoires in COVID-19. Clones were sequenced by immunoSEQ multiplex PCR, and TCRdb holds only the in-frame ones, with some missing. The sample shows fewer than 35,000 clones, approximately 80% of them seen only once. The sequenced sample consisted of peripheral blood. Receptor source: a man between 65 and 85 years old with acute or convalescent COVID-19.

This clone was picked up one time. The chain is built from TRBV3-1 (or the pseudogene TRBV3-2) and TRBJ1-6, with TRBD1 matching 10 bases. Trimming at V came to 0 bases and at J to 10 bases, leaving 3 bases not matched to a gene. Germline loops: CDR1 LGHDT, CDR2 YNNKEL (reference sequence). CDR3 size: 15 residues. The CDR3 sequence is CASSQEGTGESPLHF. In DNA form, the CDR3 reads TGTGCCAGCAGCCAAGAGGGGACAGGGGAATCACCCCTCCACTTT.

This clone was picked up a small number of times. J is TRBJ2-7 and V is TRBV30, with D uncertain. Germline V gives CDR1 GTSNPN, CDR2 SVGIG (reference sequence). This CDR3 spans 12 amino acids. Trimming left V 5 bases short and J 2 bases short, with 10 bases between. The CDR3 loop reads CAWETVAYEQYF. The CDR3 nucleotides read TGTGCCTGGGAAACAGTGGCCTACGAGCAGTACTTC.

The chain carries TRBV27 and TRBJ1-6; tentatively, D is TRBD1 (5 bases). The CDR3 runs to 14 residues. Looked up from germline, CDR1 is MNHEY and CDR2 is SMNVEV (reference sequence). V was shortened by 2 bases and J by 7 bases, with 9 bases between the two germline ends. CDR3 residues: CASSLGGVNSPLHF. The CDR3 DNA sequence: TGTGCCAGCAGTTTAGGGGGGGTCAATTCACCCCTCCACTTT.

The gene calls are TRBV6-4 and TRBJ1-1; a possible D gene is TRBD1 (6 bases). V lost 4 bases and J lost 2, with 8 bases in between. CDR1 MRHNA and CDR2 SNTAGT come from the germline V gene. This CDR3 region has 13 residues. The CDR3 nucleotides read TGTGCCAGCAGTGTGGACAGCAACACTGAAGCTTTCTTT. Encoded protein: CASSVDSNTEAFF.

The CDR3 bases are TGTGCCTGGAGTGTACCGGGACTAGGAGGACGTGGGTCGCAGTATTTT. It encodes CAWSVPGLGGRGSQYF. The chain is built from TRBV30 and TRBJ2-3; 8 nucleotides agree with TRBD2. There are 16 residues in the CDR3. V shed 0 bases and J 10 bases; nucleotides not matched to a gene: 15. Germline V gene lookup returns CDR1 GTSNPN and CDR2 SVGIG (reference sequence).

The chain employs TRBV6-4 and TRBJ1-4, with 8 bases lining up with TRBD1. CDR1 and CDR2 (germline): MRHNA, SNTAGT. This CDR3 is built from 15 residues. V lost 4 bases to trimming and J lost 0 bases; unmatched junction nucleotides: 1. The CDR3 nucleotides read TGTGCCAGCAGTGCGACAGGGGCAACTAATGAAAAACTGTTTTTT. This sequence encodes CASSATGATNEKLFF.

This clone was seen a few times. J is TRBJ1-1 and V is TRBV11-2, with D possibly TRBD1 on 5 matching bases. The V end was cut by 4 bases, the J end by 0 bases, with 9 bases between. This CDR3 has 14 residues. CDR1 is SGHAT and CDR2 is FQNNGV in the germline V gene. The CDR3 spells CASSSGIMNTEAFF. The CDR3 nucleotides are TGTGCCAGCAGCTCAGGGATAATGAACACTGAAGCTTTCTTT.

This chain connects TRBV7-2 to TRBJ1-4, with unresolved D. Trimming pared 3 bases from V and 3 bases from J, leaving 8 bases between. Germline CDR1 reads SGHTA; CDR2 reads FQGNSA. This CDR3 region has 14 residues. The chain's CDR3 is CASSLGRANEKLFF. As DNA, the CDR3 is TGTGCCAGCAGCTTGGGGAGGGCTAATGAAAAACTGTTTTTT.

This rearrangement joins TRBV28 to TRBJ1-2; unclear D gene. Germline CDR1 MDHEN, CDR2 SYDVKM. Trimming removed 4 bases at V and 3 bases at J, with 3 bases between. The CDR3 has 11 amino acids. The CDR3 spells CASSSDYGYTF. CDR3 coding DNA: TGTGCCAGCAGTTCCGACTATGGCTACACCTTC.

This chain links TRBV9 with TRBJ1-1; 7 positions match TRBD1. Germline-derived CDR1 and CDR2 are SGDLS and YYNGEE. The ends lost 2 bases at V and 8 bases at J; junction bases unmatched: 15. CDR3 length equals 16 residues. The CDR3 loop reads CASSVEDVVSGGEAFF. CDR3 DNA sequence: TGTGCCAGCAGCGTTGAAGACGTCGTCTCAGGGGGGGAAGCTTTCTTT.

CDR3 in amino acids: CASSFVAGGLGYEQYF. CDR3 coding DNA: TGTGCCAGCAGCTTCGTAGCGGGAGGCCTCGGCTACGAGCAGTACTTC. The chain couples TRBV7-2 to TRBJ2-7; 10 nucleotides align to TRBD2. Germline trimming cut 3 bases from V and 3 bases from J; bases unmatched to any gene: 8. The CDR3 contains 16 residues. CDR1 SGHTA and CDR2 FQGNSA come from the germline V gene.

The chain carries TRBV6-5 and TRBJ1-1; a possible D gene is TRBD1 (6 bases). Looked up from germline, CDR1 is MNHEY and CDR2 is SVGAGI. This CDR3 contains 15 residues. Deletions cut 6 bases from V and 0 bases from J, with 14 bases between. Here the CDR3 DNA reads TGTGCCAGCAGGACACAGGGCACTATGAACACTGAAGCTTTCTTT. The encoded protein is CASRTQGTMNTEAFF.

The rearrangement links TRBV3-1 (or the pseudogene TRBV3-2) to TRBJ1-6; weak D call: TRBD1 (5 bases). Germline V CDR1 and CDR2: LGHDT, YNNKEL (reference sequence). Trimming took off 6 bases at V and 8 bases at J, with 8 bases between the two ends. This CDR3 is built from 12 residues. The CDR3 nucleotides are TGTGCCAGCAGTCTCAGGGATTCACCCCTCCACTTT. This translates into CASSLRDSPLHF.

This clone was picked up one time. The chain joins TRBV7-8 to TRBJ1-1, with 10 nucleotides matching TRBD1. The CDR3 totals 15 residues. The trim removed 6 bases at V and 0 bases at J, leaving 4 bases unmatched. CDR1 is SGHVS and CDR2 is FQNEAQ in the germline V gene. The CDR3 sequence is CASRRQGAVNTEAFF. The CDR3 DNA follows: TGTGCCAGCAGAAGACAGGGGGCCGTGAACACTGAAGCTTTCTTT.

This rearrangement joins TRBV5-3 to TRBJ2-1; tentatively, D is TRBD2 (5 bases). TRBV5-3 is placed among ORFs of uncertain function. CDR3 size: 11 residues. V lost 2 bases to trimming and J lost 10 bases, with 7 bases between them. The CDR3 sequence: CARSFGGEQFF. The CDR3 coding sequence is TGTGCCAGAAGCTTTGGCGGGGAGCAGTTCTTC.

The J gene is TRBJ1-3, the V gene TRBV28; no clear D gene. Germline CDR1 is MDHEN and CDR2 is SYDVKM. V shed 6 bases and J shed 0 bases, with 15 bases lying between them. CDR3 length equals 16 residues. The CDR3 DNA follows: TGTGCCAGCAGCGGCGGGGATGTCGCCTCTGGAAACACCATATATTTT. Its translation is CASSGGDVASGNTIYF.

This clone was counted once. The chain combines TRBV6-5 with TRBJ2-3; TRBD1 is a possible D gene (6 bases). This CDR3 spans 15 amino acids. CDR1 is MNHEY, CDR2 SVGAGI, per germline. The germline V and J ends were trimmed by 6 bases and 1 base, with 14 bases remaining between them. The CDR3 DNA sequence: TGTGCCAGCAGGCAACAGGGTGGTGGCACAGATACGCAGTATTTT. Translation: CASRQQGGGTDTQYF.

The V and J genes are TRBV6-4 and TRBJ2-1, with 10 bases identical to TRBD2. This CDR3 spans 18 amino acids. With 8 bases clipped from V and 4 bases from J, the junction kept 17 bases outside the gene matches. Germline loops: CDR1 MRHNA, CDR2 SNTAGT. The CDR3: CASPVPPLLAGGYNEQFF. As DNA, the CDR3 is TGTGCCAGCCCCGTGCCTCCCCTGTTAGCGGGAGGTTACAATGAGCAGTTCTTC.

The chain employs TRBV7-8 and TRBJ1-4; D gene ambiguous. Germline lookup yields CDR1 SGHVS and CDR2 FQNEAQ. The CDR3 has 13 amino acids. V was trimmed by 3 bases and J by 4 bases, leaving 6 bases between them. The CDR3 nucleotides read TGTGCCAGCAGCTTTAGTGATAATGAAAAACTGTTTTTT. It yields the protein CASSFSDNEKLFF.

The rearrangement links TRBV4-3 to TRBJ2-7; D gene ambiguous. The V end lost 1 base, the J end lost 2 bases, and 9 bases lay between the germline ends. CDR1 and CDR2 (germline): LGHNA, YSLEER. The CDR3 has 14 residues. CDR3 protein: CASSQVAGPYEQYF. The CDR3 DNA reads as TGCGCCAGCAGCCAAGTGGCAGGTCCCTACGAGCAGTACTTC.

V is TRBV6-5 and J is TRBJ1-6, with a weak D call TRBD1 (6 bases). The CDR3 covers 15 residues. The germline V gene encodes CDR1 MNHEY and CDR2 SVGAGI. The V end was cut by 0 bases, the J end by 9 bases, with 12 bases between. In DNA, the CDR3 is TGTGCCAGCAGTTACTCAGGGGGGGTCGGTTCACCCCTCCACTTT. This gives the protein CASSYSGGVGSPLHF.

This chain links TRBV5-1 with TRBJ2-6; 13 positions agree with TRBD2. Germline V gives CDR1 SGHRS, CDR2 YFSETQ. V lost 3 bases and J lost 4; bases outside the gene matches: 7. CDR3 size: 18 residues. The CDR3 nucleotides are TGCGCCAGCAGCTACTGGACTAGCGGGAGCTCCGGGGCCAACGTCCTGACTTTC. Its protein is CASSYWTSGSSGANVLTF. The whole variable domain, filled in from reference TRBV5-1 and TRBJ2-6, reads KAGVTQTPRYLIKTRGQQVTLSCSPISGHRSVSWYQQTPGQGLQFLFEYFSETQRNKGNFPGRFSGRQFSNSRSEMNVSTLELGDSALYLCASSYWTSGSSGANVLTFGAGSRLTVL.

This clone was seen once. The chain is built from TRBV19 and TRBJ1-1, with a weak D call TRBD1 (5 bases). Germline V lookup: CDR1 LNHDA, CDR2 SQIVND (reference sequence). V lost 2 bases and J lost 4, with 11 bases in between. The CDR3 sequence is 14 residues long. The CDR3 spells CASSIKGTGTEAFF. The CDR3 nucleotides are TGTGCCAGTAGTATAAAAGGGACTGGCACTGAAGCTTTCTTT.

This clone appeared a single time. This chain joins TRBV11-3 and TRBJ1-6; D not certain. This CDR3 contains 14 residues. The germline CDR1 and CDR2 sequences are SGHNT and YENEEA. Trimming cost V 1 base and J 10 bases, with 11 bases left between them. The CDR3 is CASSLGRPGSPLHF. The CDR3 coding sequence is TGTGCCAGCAGCTTAGGCAGGCCTGGCTCACCCCTCCACTTT.

This clone was seen a few times. The gene calls are TRBV7-9 and TRBJ1-5; possibly TRBD1 for D (5 bases). Germline V gives CDR1 SEHNR, CDR2 FQNEAQ (reference sequence). The CDR3 contains 15 residues. Trimming stripped 4 bases from V and 7 bases from J, with 17 bases between. CDR3 protein: CASSYGGGDGQPQHF. CDR3 coding DNA: TGTGCCAGCAGCTACGGGGGAGGTGACGGACAGCCCCAGCATTTT. Supplemented by reference TRBV7-9 and TRBJ1-5, the full variable domain reads DTGVSQNPRHKITKRGQNVTFRCDPISEHNRLYWYRQTLGQGPEFLTYFQNEAQLEKSRLLSDRFSAERPKGSFSTLEIQRTEQGDSAMYLCASSYGGGDGQPQHFGDGTRLSIL.

The DNA for the CDR3 is TGCGCCAGCAGCCAAGATTATAACAGCTACGAGCAGTACTTC. This codes for CASSQDYNSYEQYF. The J gene is TRBJ2-7, the V gene TRBV4-3; D unclear. Germline V CDR1 and CDR2: LGHNA, YSLEER. This CDR3 contains 14 residues. Trimming removed 0 bases from V and 3 bases from J, with 9 bases in between.

The CDR3 spells CASSVGANNEQFF. In DNA form, the CDR3 reads TGTGCCAGCAGCGTAGGAGCTAACAATGAGCAGTTCTTC. V is TRBV9 and J is TRBJ2-1; D is unclear. The germline V gene has CDR1 SGDLS and CDR2 YYNGEE. The CDR3 covers 13 residues. The V end lost 0 bases, the J end lost 5 bases, and 6 bases lay between the germline ends.

The chain carries TRBV28 and TRBJ2-3; TRBD2 matches at 9 bases. V was clipped by 6 bases and J by 2 bases; unmatched bases: 3. This CDR3 is built from 14 residues. From germline, CDR1 is MDHEN and CDR2 SYDVKM. This CDR3 reads CASRTSGHTDTQYF. CDR3 DNA: TGTGCCAGCAGGACTAGCGGTCACACAGATACGCAGTATTTT.

The chain uses TRBV7-8 and TRBJ2-7, with 7 bases lining up with TRBD1. Germline V gives CDR1 SGHVS, CDR2 FQNEAQ. This CDR3 region has 15 residues. The V and J ends lost 4 bases and 0 bases, in that order; junction bases with no gene match: 6. The DNA of the CDR3 is TGTGCCAGCAGCTCCGAGACAGGGAGCTCCTACGAGCAGTACTTC. Its protein is CASSSETGSSYEQYF. Full variable domain (rest looked up from reference TRBV7-8 and TRBJ2-7): GAGVSQSPRYKVAKRGQDVALRCDPISGHVSLFWYQQALGQGPEFLTYFQNEAQLDKSGLPSDRFFAERPEGSVSTLKIQRTQQEDSAVYLCASSSETGSSYEQYFGPGTRLTVT.

The genes are TRBV6-5 and TRBJ2-7; TRBD2 matches at 14 bases. This CDR3 comprises 15 residues. With V trimmed by 10 bases and J by 4 bases, 9 bases remained unmatched. Germline assignment: CDR1 MNHEY and CDR2 SVGAGI. Here the CDR3 DNA reads TGTGCCACTCGGGGACTAGCGGGAGCGTCATACGAGCAGTACTTC. Translating gives CATRGLAGASYEQYF.

J is TRBJ2-3 and V is TRBV29-1; 7 bases line up with TRBD2. The CDR3 length is 15 residues. V trimming: 8 bases; J trimming: 3 bases; junction bases outside the gene matches: 14. The germline CDR1 and CDR2 sequences are SQVTM and ANQGSEA. The CDR3: CSLSSRGGRTDTQYF. The CDR3 DNA reads as TGCAGCCTGTCCTCTAGGGGCGGGAGAACAGATACGCAGTATTTT.

The chain has TRBV28 and TRBJ2-7; TRBD2 matches 14 bases. The germline CDR1 and CDR2 sequences are MDHEN and SYDVKM. The CDR3 covers 17 residues. The V segment lost 7 bases and the J segment 1 base; nucleotides outside the gene matches: 9. CDR3 protein: CASKFRLAGGISYEQYF. The CDR3 DNA reads as TGTGCCAGCAAATTTCGACTAGCGGGAGGGATATCCTACGAGCAGTACTTC. Full variable domain (remainder filled in from reference TRBV28 and TRBJ2-7): DVKVTQSSRYLVKRTGEKVFLECVQDMDHENMFWYRQDPGLGLRLIYFSYDVKMKEKGDIPEGYSVSREKKERFSLILESASTNQTSMYLCASKFRLAGGISYEQYFGPGTRLTVT.